The 23 T cell receptor beta chains below were found in one sample sequenced in a study of blood T cell repertoires in COVID-19. Clones were sequenced by immunoSEQ multiplex PCR, and TCRdb holds only the in-frame ones, with some missing. In the table there are some 97,000 clones, approximately 85% of which are singletons. Material: peripheral blood. The receptors were sampled from a woman aged 55 to 70 with acute or convalescent COVID-19.

This clone was recorded only once. The V call is TRBV7-3, the J call TRBJ2-1; 12 bases fit TRBD2. CDR1 is SGHTA and CDR2 is FQGTGA in the germline V gene. The V gene end was trimmed by 5 bases and the J gene end by 3 bases; junction bases not matched to a gene: 11. This CDR3 spans 18 amino acids. The DNA for the CDR3 is TGTGCCAGCAGCCTAATGGGACTAGCGGGCGCCTTCTACAATGAGCAGTTCTTC. As protein: CASSLMGLAGAFYNEQFF.

The chain has TRBV3-1 (or the pseudogene TRBV3-2) and TRBJ1-1; D not certain. Germline V lookup: CDR1 LGHDT, CDR2 YNNKEL (reference sequence). V lost 0 bases and J 4 bases, leaving 12 bases between the germline ends. The CDR3 is 15 amino acids. Written as DNA, the CDR3 is TGTGCCAGCAGCCAAGATGCGCTTGGTGCCACTGAAGCTTTCTTT. Amino acid sequence: CASSQDALGATEAFF.

The chain links TRBV7-9 to TRBJ1-1, with unresolved D. Trimming removed 5 bases at V and 11 bases at J, with 12 bases between. Germline lookup yields CDR1 SEHNR and CDR2 FQNEAQ (reference sequence). CDR3 length: 11 residues. The CDR3 nucleotides read TGTGCCAGCAGCGCTTTACAGAGCGCTTTCTTT. Encoded protein: CASSALQSAFF.

This clone was counted between two and nine times. This sequence joins TRBV6-1 and TRBJ2-1; D not certain. Germline values: CDR1 MNHNS, CDR2 SASEGT. The CDR3 runs to 14 residues. V was shortened by 2 bases and J by 3 bases, with 8 bases between the two germline ends. The DNA of the CDR3 is TGTGCCAGCAGTGAAATGATCGGCTACAATGAGCAGTTCTTC. It encodes CASSEMIGYNEQFF.

The V and J genes are TRBV5-1 and TRBJ1-5, with D tentatively TRBD1 (6 bases). CDR1 is SGHRS, CDR2 YFSETQ, per germline. The CDR3 runs to 14 residues. V was trimmed by 4 bases and J by 9 bases, leaving 17 bases between them. CDR3 bases: TGCGCCAGCAGCGTGGAAACAGGGCGTGGGCCCCAGCATTTT. Residues: CASSVETGRGPQHF.

The chain joins TRBV20-1 to TRBJ2-3; no definite D call. The CDR3 is 10 residues long. V was shortened by 3 bases and J by 7 bases, with 5 bases between the two germline ends. Germline V gives CDR1 DFQATT, CDR2 SNEGSKA (reference sequence). The CDR3 loop reads CSASSYTQYF. The CDR3 DNA sequence: TGCAGTGCTAGCTCTTATACGCAGTATTTT.

The V call is TRBV6-5, the J call TRBJ2-5; D not resolved. Germline V gene lookup returns CDR1 MNHEY and CDR2 SVGAGI. The V and J ends lost 6 bases and 5 bases respectively, with 4 bases between them. There are 10 residues in the CDR3. CDR3 DNA: TGTGCCAGCAGACTCGAGACCCAGTACTTC. Residues: CASRLETQYF.

The chain carries TRBV6-5 and TRBJ1-1; 9 bases align to TRBD1. From germline, CDR1 is MNHEY and CDR2 SVGAGI. This CDR3 contains 15 residues. V lost 2 bases and J lost 3; bases outside the gene matches: 4. CDR3 in DNA: TGTGCCAGCAGTTACGACAGGGGGGGATACACTGAAGCTTTCTTT. This encodes CASSYDRGGYTEAFF.

The V and J genes are TRBV27 and TRBJ2-4; tentatively, D is TRBD2 (6 bases). The CDR3 has 15 residues. Trimming cost V 4 bases and J 2 bases, with 12 bases left between them. The V gene's germline CDR1 is MNHEY and CDR2 SMNVEV (reference sequence). This chain's CDR3 is CASSSPGLPKNIQYF. CDR3 in DNA: TGTGCCAGCAGTTCCCCCGGACTACCCAAAAACATTCAGTACTTC.

V is TRBV11-3 and J is TRBJ1-4; no definite D call. CDR3 length equals 15 residues. V was shortened by 3 bases and J by 5 bases, with 13 bases between the two germline ends. Per the germline V gene, CDR1 is SGHNT and CDR2 is YENEEA. CDR3 in amino acids: CASSFFGDRNEKLFF. The CDR3 coding sequence is TGTGCCAGCAGCTTCTTCGGGGATAGAAATGAAAAACTGTTTTTT.

The chain recombines TRBV9 with TRBJ1-6; 7 nucleotides match TRBD1. Germline V gives CDR1 SGDLS, CDR2 YYNGEE. The CDR3 is 15 residues long. Trimming took 4 bases from V and 7 from J; bases not matched to a gene: 8. The CDR3 region has the DNA TGTGCCAGCAGCCCCGGCAGGGGGAAGAATTCACCCCTCCACTTT. Protein sequence: CASSPGRGKNSPLHF.

Here the CDR3 reads CASSLTAGVGELFF. CDR3 DNA sequence: TGTGCCAGCAGCTTGACAGCTGGCGTCGGGGAGCTGTTTTTT. V is TRBV7-3 and J is TRBJ2-2, with D possibly TRBD1 on 5 matching bases. Trimming took off 3 bases at V and 7 bases at J, with 12 bases between the two ends. CDR3 length: 14 residues. CDR1 SGHTA and CDR2 FQGTGA come from the germline V gene.

This chain links TRBV5-8 with TRBJ2-7; 12 nucleotides match TRBD1. The V segment lost 2 bases and the J segment 7 bases; nucleotides outside the gene matches: 10. The CDR3 contains 16 residues. Germline CDR1 is SGHTS and CDR2 is YDEGEE. Here the CDR3 reads CASSFVAGQGAREQYF. CDR3 nucleotides: TGTGCCAGCAGCTTCGTGGCGGGACAGGGGGCGCGGGAGCAGTACTTC.

The V and J genes are TRBV6-5 and TRBJ2-7; the D gene is possibly TRBD2 (5 bases). Per the germline V gene, CDR1 is MNHEY and CDR2 is SVGAGI. This CDR3 is 14 amino acids long. Trimming removed 5 bases at V and 4 bases at J, with 15 bases between. CDR3 in amino acids: CASSLAAELYEQYF. CDR3 sequence (DNA): TGTGCCAGCAGTCTAGCTGCGGAACTGTACGAGCAGTACTTC.

The chain has TRBV4-2 and TRBJ1-1; 7 bases line up with TRBD1. The CDR3 length is 13 residues. Germline V gives CDR1 LGHNA, CDR2 YNFKEQ. Trimming cost V 2 bases and J 11 bases; bases outside gene matches: 8. The CDR3: CASSQNGQAGAFF. The CDR3 bases are TGTGCCAGCAGCCAAAACGGACAGGCGGGTGCTTTCTTT.

The genes are TRBV29-1 and TRBJ2-3; 13 bases agree with TRBD2. CDR3 length: 20 amino acids. Germline values: CDR1 SQVTM, CDR2 ANQGSEA. V was clipped by 5 bases and J by 1 base; unmatched bases: 18. The CDR3 reads CSVIRTSGRGEGRRTDTQYF. The CDR3, as DNA: TGCAGCGTTATAAGGACTAGCGGGAGAGGAGAGGGCCGGCGCACAGATACGCAGTATTTT.

The CDR3 reads CAWREGYGYTF. For the CDR3, the DNA is TGTGCCTGGAGGGAGGGCTATGGCTACACCTTC. The chain uses TRBV30 and TRBJ1-2, with no clear D. V lost 3 bases to trimming and J lost 4 bases, with 6 bases between them. This CDR3 contains 11 residues. Germline values: CDR1 GTSNPN, CDR2 SVGIG (reference sequence).

The chain is built from TRBV10-3 and TRBJ2-1; 9 bases match TRBD2. The CDR3 contains 15 residues. J was trimmed by 4 bases and V by 10 bases; bases with no gene match: 11. Germline V gene sequence: CDR1 ENHRY, CDR2 SYGVKD. CDR3 sequence reads: CASQGLAGQYNEQFF. For the CDR3, the DNA is TGTGCCAGCCAGGGGCTAGCGGGACAATACAATGAGCAGTTCTTC.

The chain recombines TRBV3-1 (or the pseudogene TRBV3-2) with TRBJ1-2, with 7 bases identical to TRBD1. The junction had 9 bases not matched to a gene; V was cut back by 1 base and J by 7 bases. Germline V gene sequence: CDR1 LGHDT, CDR2 YNNKEL (reference sequence). The CDR3 contains 15 residues. The CDR3 nucleotides are TGTGCCAGCAGCCAAGGCTCCGACAGGGTTGCTGGCTACACCTTC. This encodes CASSQGSDRVAGYTF.

V is TRBV6-5 and J is TRBJ1-2; TRBD1 might be the D (6 bases). V lost 1 base and J 10 bases, leaving 19 bases between the germline ends. CDR3 length: 15 residues. Germline lookup yields CDR1 MNHEY and CDR2 SVGAGI. This chain's CDR3 is CASSYYDNYRVYYTF. DNA for the CDR3: TGTGCCAGCAGTTACTACGACAACTACAGGGTCTACTACACCTTC.

This clone was seen just once. V and J are TRBV28 and TRBJ1-1; D uncertain. In germline, CDR1 is MDHEN, CDR2 SYDVKM. The germline V and J ends were trimmed by 5 bases and 8 bases, with 27 bases remaining between them. This CDR3 has 17 amino acids. The CDR3 spells CASSGPILFVLEEEAFF. DNA of the CDR3: TGTGCCAGCAGTGGGCCTATTCTTTTTGTGTTGGAGGAAGAAGCTTTCTTT.

The CDR3 DNA reads as TGTGCCAGTAGTATGGGACAGGGGAACACTGAAGCTTTCTTT. The encoded protein is CASSMGQGNTEAFF. The rearrangement joins TRBV19 to TRBJ1-1; 9 bases align to TRBD1. Per germline, CDR1 LNHDA and CDR2 SQIVND (reference sequence). The length of the CDR3 is 14 residues. Unmatched junction bases numbered 0, after V lost 3 bases and J lost 1 base.

The chain is built from TRBV6-4 and TRBJ1-2; TRBD1 is a possible D gene (5 bases). CDR1 MRHNA and CDR2 SNTAGT come from the germline V gene. This CDR3 comprises 15 residues. V lost 8 bases and J 3 bases, leaving 19 bases between the germline ends. The CDR3 loop reads CASFSGNGRHYGYTF. The CDR3 nucleotides are TGTGCCAGCTTTTCAGGGAACGGTCGGCACTATGGCTACACCTTC.